This T cell receptor (beta chain) appears in the sequencing data of a study of cytomegalovirus exposure and HLA in healthy donors. General study points: It was taken for granted in presence/absence analyses that sequencing depth across donors was roughly uniform. The classifier reportedly diagnosed cytomegalovirus status with high sensitivity and specificity. The study reported that TCR beta sequences accurately predicted HLA-A and HLA-B alleles in most subjects.

With 60 Vbeta and 13 Jbeta primers, the PCR was carried out. The table came from immunoSEQ multiplex PCR; TCRdb's copy has only in-frame clones and leaves some out. The sample has 64,000 or so clones, around three quarters seen once. This clone was recorded once. Its antigen remains unknown. Germline loops: CDR1 SGHNT, CDR2 YYREEE (reference sequence). V lost 4 bases and J lost 6; bases outside the gene matches: 7. The CDR3 consists of 14 residues. The rearrangement links TRBV5-4 to TRBJ2-5, with TRBD1 matching 9 bases. The source material was PBMCs. The source is a woman aged 45-59 years in good health and CMV-seropositive. The chain's CDR3 is CASSRGQGTKTQYF. CDR3 coding DNA: TGTGCCAGCAGCCGCGGACAGGGGACGAAGACCCAGTACTTC.